This T cell receptor (beta chain) is from a study of CD8+CD57+ T cells in acquired aplastic anemia. Study background: Sorted cells (CD4+ and CD8+) yielded DNA amounts that averaged roughly 3.2 ug.

Study results and caveats: Both patients and controls carried the same twenty-nine CD8+ CDR3 sequences. In CD8+ cells, Simpson's diversity showed no significant difference between patients and controls.

The patients chosen for sequencing had shown expansion of CD8+CD57+ cells (detected by flow cytometry). This clonotype has a count of ten or more. The antigen remains unidentified. The CDR3 covers 17 residues. Looked up from germline, CDR1 is MNHEY and CDR2 is SVGAGI. V lost 2 bases to trimming and J lost 0 bases, with 16 bases between them. TCR beta VDJ and CDR3 were profiled, and genomic DNA was the template. Each CDR3 protein is one row after TCRdb ran MiXCR on the reads. The sample lists under 200,000 distinct CDR3 sequences, just under 50% occurring once. The sample taken for sequencing was sorted CD4+, CD8+, or CD8+CD57+ T cells (not recorded which) from PBMCs. The TCR sequence derives from a human donor with aplastic anemia. V and J are TRBV6-5 and TRBJ1-2; D unresolved. This chain's CDR3 is CASSYLLLLGANYGYTF. CDR3 DNA: TGTGCCAGCAGTTACCTATTACTCTTGGGAGCTAACTATGGCTACACCTTC.